The 2 T cell receptor beta chains below were found in one sample sequenced in a study of T cells in Graves' hyperthyroidism and ophthalmopathy. The investigators amplified TCR beta CDR3 regions from RNA transcripts. Primed by the HTBI set, a first-round RT-PCR was run on the TCR CDR3. In TCRdb, the multiplex PCR reads were re-called with MiXCR into one record per CDR3 protein. The sample holds a few hundred thousand distinct CDR3 sequences, 15% seen once. Sequenced input: blood. These receptors were obtained from a woman aged 25-40 years with Graves' hyperthyroidism.

This chain uses TRBV10-1 with TRBJ2-1, with 16 bases identical to TRBD2. The CDR3 runs to 18 residues. The germline V gene encodes CDR1 WNHNN and CDR2 SYGVQD (reference sequence). V lost 1 base and J lost 8; bases outside the gene matches: 8. The CDR3 coding sequence is TGCGCCAGCAGTGAGTACGGGACTAGCGGGAGGGACCGCGATGAGCAGTTCTTC. It yields the protein CASSEYGTSGRDRDEQFF.

J is TRBJ2-1 and V is TRBV2; D assignment may be TRBD1 or TRBD2 (5 bases each). From germline, CDR1 is SNHLY and CDR2 FYNNEI. The CDR3 runs 11 residues. The V end was cut by 8 bases, the J end by 8 bases, with 10 bases between. The CDR3 is CASGGGYEQFF. The CDR3 nucleotides read TGTGCCAGCGGGGGTGGGTATGAGCAGTTCTTC.